This TCR beta chain was obtained from a study of blood T cell repertoires in COVID-19. Germline-derived CDR1 and CDR2 are MNHNS and SASEGT. The CDR3 spans 15 residues. With 2 bases removed from V and 0 bases from J, the gap between germline ends came to 8 bases. As handled by the study authors: Reference gene primer amplification in the assay estimated nucleated cell counts. The table came from immunoSEQ multiplex PCR; TCRdb's copy has only in-frame clones and leaves some out. The V and J calls and clone size are taken from that table; D and trimming were inferred from the DNA. The repertoire holds 150,000 to 200,000 clones, with around 80% as singletons.

The chain carries TRBV6-1 and TRBJ1-3; perhaps TRBD1 as D (6 bases). This receptor was taken from a man in his forties or fifties who had recovered from COVID-19. The source material was PBMCs or T cells enriched from blood (not recorded which). CDR3: CASSERDISGNTIYF. DNA of the CDR3: TGTGCCAGCAGTGAAAGGGACATCTCTGGAAACACCATATATTTT.